This TCR beta chain was identified in a study of tumor and adjacent non-tumor tissue in lung cancer. Germline CDR1 is SGHAT and CDR2 is FQNNGV. The CDR3 loop spans 14 amino acids. V lost 1 base and J lost 6, with 13 bases in between. The library came from three nested PCR rounds adapted from ARM-PCR protocols. From the multiplex PCR reads, TCRdb called clonotypes with MiXCR, one entry per CDR3 protein. The profile shows about 44,000 distinct CDR3 sequences, 60% to 70% of them singletons. Findings of the study overall: Top 100 clones took a larger repertoire share in normal lung.

By share of the sample, this clonotype is medium-sized. The antigen is unknown. RNA was extracted from bulk tissue without any cell sorting. Distant lung tissue was collected more than 3 cm away from the tumor edge. Material for sequencing was distant non-tumor lung tissue. The TCR originated in a middle-aged woman with non-small cell lung cancer. V gene TRBV11-2 combines with J gene TRBJ2-7; D may match TRBD1 or TRBD2 (6 bases each). The CDR3 spells CASSLGGAVSEQYF. The CDR3 region has the DNA TGTGCCAGCAGCTTAGGGGGGGCCGTGAGCGAGCAGTACTTC.